This entry describes one T cell receptor (beta chain). Depths of 1 in 200,000 to 1 in 1 million T cells were the sequencing target. Sequencing was performed with immunoSEQ multiplex PCR; in TCRdb, only in-frame clones are kept and a portion is missing. The top ten clones hold over 15% of a sample with almost 250,000 clones, about three quarters of them seen once. These data are taken from a study of cytotoxic CD8 clonotypes in ibrutinib-treated CLL. CDR3 size: 13 residues. The ends were cut back, 5 bases at V and 4 bases at J, with 9 bases in the middle. Germline CDR1 and CDR2: SEHNR and FQNEAQ (reference sequence). The authors obtained around 1.8 micrograms of genomic DNA from cryopreserved PBMCs for TCR beta libraries.

This TCR came from a human donor with chronic lymphocytic leukemia. The sample consisted of PBMCs, taken after 24 months of ibrutinib treatment. The chain recombines TRBV7-9 with TRBJ1-3; no definite D call. The CDR3 region has the DNA TGTGCCAGCAGCGAAAGGAGAGGAAACACCATATATTTT. This sequence encodes CASSERRGNTIYF.